Below are 27 T cell receptor beta chains sequenced from a single sample in a study of OX40 agonist ivuxolimab in advanced cancers. Produced via immunoSEQ multiplex PCR; TCRdb's table is partial and in-frame only. The sample gives roughly 70,000 clones, approximately 80% of which show up once; 1.1% is in the top ten. The starting material was CD4+ or CD8+ T cells sorted from blood, obtained in a trial of the OX40 agonist ivuxolimab. These receptor sequences come from an adult with an advanced solid tumor such as melanoma, head and neck, liver or kidney cancer.

The rearrangement joins TRBV6-5 to TRBJ2-7, with D perhaps matching TRBD1 (6 bases). Trimming stripped 9 bases from V and 7 bases from J, with 7 bases between. Germline V gene lookup returns CDR1 MNHEY and CDR2 SVGAGI. CDR3 size: 9 residues. Here the CDR3 DNA reads TGTGCCAGTCAGGGGGAGCAGTACTTC. The encoded protein is CASQGEQYF.

The chain couples TRBV19 to TRBJ2-3, with D perhaps matching TRBD2 (6 bases). V shed 7 bases and J shed 1 base, with 12 bases lying between them. The CDR3 has 14 amino acids. Per germline, CDR1 LNHDA and CDR2 SQIVND (reference sequence). Here the CDR3 reads CASTVGEGTDTQYF. DNA of the CDR3: TGTGCCAGTACGGTAGGGGAGGGCACAGATACGCAGTATTTT. Based on the CDR3 plus reference TRBV19 and TRBJ2-3, the full variable domain is DGGITQSPKYLFRKEGQNVTLSCEQNLNHDAMYWYRQDPGQGLRLIYYSQIVNDFQKGDIAEGYSVSREKKESFPLTVTSAQKNPTAFYLCASTVGEGTDTQYFGPGTRLTVL.

The chain employs TRBV6-1 and TRBJ1-4; D remains ambiguous. Trimming pared 4 bases from V and 8 bases from J, leaving 17 bases between. The CDR3 runs 15 residues. Per the germline V gene, CDR1 is MNHNS and CDR2 is SASEGT. Written as DNA, the CDR3 is TGTGCCAGCAGTGTCTCCGGGTTAAAGGGAGAAAAACTGTTTTTT. Its protein product is CASSVSGLKGEKLFF.

V gene TRBV5-5 combines with J gene TRBJ2-7; 8 bases align to TRBD2. The CDR3 spans 15 residues. Unmatched junction bases numbered 2, after V lost 0 bases and J lost 0 bases. Germline V lookup: CDR1 SGHKS, CDR2 YYEKEE (reference sequence). CDR3 in amino acids: CASSLGGGISYEQYF. CDR3 bases: TGTGCCAGCAGCTTGGGCGGGGGGATCTCCTACGAGCAGTACTTC.

This clone was observed a single time. This chain joins TRBV5-1 and TRBJ1-3; unclear D gene. The CDR3 contains 18 residues. Germline values: CDR1 SGHRS, CDR2 YFSETQ. The V end lost 0 bases, the J end lost 0 bases, and 16 bases lay between the germline ends. The CDR3 sequence is CASSLAGAPLRSGNTIYF. In nucleotides, the CDR3 is TGCGCCAGCAGCTTGGCAGGAGCCCCTTTACGCTCTGGAAACACCATATATTTT.

CDR3 DNA: TGTGCCAGCAGCGACCTAAGAGACGGGGAGCTGTTTTTT. This translates into CASSDLRDGELFF. The rearrangement joins TRBV7-6 to TRBJ2-2; D unresolved. Germline values: CDR1 SGHVS, CDR2 FNYEAQ. The CDR3 contains 13 residues. The V end lost 5 bases, the J end lost 7 bases, and 11 bases lay between the germline ends.

The chain joins TRBV4-1 to TRBJ1-3; D unclear. With 1 base removed from V and 0 bases from J, the gap between germline ends came to 16 bases. CDR3 size: 18 residues. Looked up from germline, CDR1 is MGHRA and CDR2 is YSYEKL. Here the CDR3 DNA reads TGCGCCAGCAGCCAAGCCCCACCCATCCCAAACTCTGGAAACACCATATATTTT. Amino acids: CASSQAPPIPNSGNTIYF.

This chain joins TRBV6-5 and TRBJ2-5; 7 positions match TRBD2. J gave up 2 bases and V 2 bases, and 8 bases lay outside the gene matches. The germline V gene encodes CDR1 MNHEY and CDR2 SVGAGI. The CDR3 totals 16 residues. CDR3 sequence: CASSYGRVRYQETQYF. CDR3 DNA sequence: TGTGCCAGCAGTTACGGGAGGGTCCGGTATCAAGAGACCCAGTACTTC.

The V gene is TRBV5-1, the J gene TRBJ1-2; no reliable D call. This CDR3 region has 15 residues. Per the germline V gene, CDR1 is SGHRS and CDR2 is YFSETQ. Trimming cost V 1 base and J 0 bases, with 10 bases left between them. The chain's CDR3 is CASSLLRGANYGYTF. In DNA form, the CDR3 reads TGCGCCAGCAGCTTGTTGCGGGGAGCTAACTATGGCTACACCTTC.

The chain uses TRBV6-4 and TRBJ1-6; tentative D call: TRBD1 (5 bases). With 5 bases removed from V and 7 bases from J, the gap between germline ends came to 15 bases. Germline loops: CDR1 MRHNA, CDR2 SNTAGT. The CDR3 length is 15 residues. The CDR3 region is CASSPVGVQNSPLHF. The CDR3 bases are TGTGCCAGCAGTCCCGTAGGGGTACAAAATTCACCCCTCCACTTT.

The chain employs TRBV7-6 and TRBJ2-1; the D is unclear. Germline CDR1 SGHVS, CDR2 FNYEAQ. The CDR3 is 13 amino acids. Trimming stripped 5 bases from V and 7 bases from J, with 12 bases between. The CDR3 here is CASSPLSANEQFF. The CDR3 bases are TGTGCCAGCAGCCCACTTAGTGCGAATGAGCAGTTCTTC.

This chain links TRBV6-1 with TRBJ2-7; D possibly matches TRBD1 or TRBD2 (5 bases each). Per germline, CDR1 MNHNS and CDR2 SASEGT. V lost 6 bases, J lost 3 bases, and 6 bases lay in between. CDR3 size: 11 residues. CDR3 nucleotide sequence: TGTGCCAGCAGGGGGGTCTACGAGCAGTACTTC. This sequence encodes CASRGVYEQYF.

Only one count was recorded for this clone. This chain joins TRBV19 and TRBJ1-4; possible D gene TRBD1, 5 bases. CDR1 and CDR2 (germline): LNHDA, SQIVND (reference sequence). The CDR3 loop spans 16 amino acids. V was shortened by 5 bases and J by 1 base, with 14 bases between the two germline ends. CDR3 sequence reads: CASSAAFDRTNEKLFF. DNA of the CDR3: TGTGCCAGTAGTGCCGCCTTTGACAGAACTAATGAAAAACTGTTTTTT.

CDR3 amino acids: CASSLGRLAGGHTGELFF. The CDR3 coding sequence is TGTGCCAGCAGCTTAGGCCGGCTAGCGGGGGGACACACCGGGGAGCTGTTTTTT. J is TRBJ2-2 and V is TRBV11-3, with TRBD2 matching 11 bases. The germline V gene has CDR1 SGHNT and CDR2 YENEEA. CDR3 length equals 18 residues. V lost 1 base to trimming and J lost 3 bases; unmatched junction nucleotides: 7.

This clone was seen once. The chain uses TRBV6-5 and TRBJ2-5; 7 bases line up with TRBD1. CDR1 and CDR2 (germline): MNHEY, SVGAGI. CDR3 length: 14 amino acids. With V trimmed by 6 bases and J by 2 bases, 6 bases remained unmatched. The DNA for the CDR3 is TGTGCCAGCAGCATGGGACAGTATCAAGAGACCCAGTACTTC. Translating gives CASSMGQYQETQYF.

J is TRBJ2-7 and V is TRBV5-1; 8 bases are shared with TRBD2. Trimming removed 0 bases from V and 0 bases from J; junction bases left unmatched: 5. Germline-derived CDR1 and CDR2 are SGHRS and YFSETQ. This CDR3 has 16 residues. This CDR3 reads CASSLGASGPSYEQYF. In DNA, the CDR3 is TGCGCCAGCAGCTTGGGAGCTAGCGGGCCCTCCTACGAGCAGTACTTC.

The V and J genes are TRBV2 and TRBJ2-2, with D unresolved. The CDR3 is 15 amino acids. V lost 6 bases and J lost 1, with 12 bases in between. The V gene's germline CDR1 is SNHLY and CDR2 FYNNEI. CDR3 sequence reads: CASRNGPQNTGELFF. CDR3 nucleotides: TGTGCCAGCAGGAACGGACCACAGAACACCGGGGAGCTGTTTTTT.

The gene calls are TRBV5-1 and TRBJ2-2; TRBD2 aligns across 8 bases. This CDR3 spans 16 amino acids. CDR1 and CDR2 (germline): SGHRS, YFSETQ. Trimming took 0 bases from V and 1 from J; bases not matched to a gene: 2. CDR3 amino acids: CASSLGLAKNTGELFF. CDR3 sequence (DNA): TGCGCCAGCAGCTTGGGACTAGCGAAGAACACCGGGGAGCTGTTTTTT.

The gene calls are TRBV15 and TRBJ2-7, with D perhaps matching TRBD1 (6 bases). The V end lost 0 bases, the J end lost 7 bases, and 10 bases lay between the germline ends. This CDR3 spans 13 amino acids. Germline-derived CDR1 and CDR2 are LNHNV and YYDKDF (reference sequence). CDR3 in DNA: TGTGCCACCAGCAGAGATGAGGACAGTGAGCAGTACTTC. Its protein product is CATSRDEDSEQYF.

This clone was detected a few times. The chain links TRBV19 to TRBJ1-6; D ambiguous. Germline V lookup: CDR1 LNHDA, CDR2 SQIVND (reference sequence). Between the trimmed V and J ends, which lost 4 bases and 10 bases, there was a span of 11 bases. This CDR3 has 13 residues. CDR3 nucleotides: TGTGCCAGTAGTACCCAAAGAGGGTCACCCCTCCACTTT. Its translation: CASSTQRGSPLHF. The variable domain in full, completed from reference TRBV19 and TRBJ1-6, reads DGGITQSPKYLFRKEGQNVTLSCEQNLNHDAMYWYRQDPGQGLRLIYYSQIVNDFQKGDIAEGYSVSREKKESFPLTVTSAQKNPTAFYLCASSTQRGSPLHFGNGTRLTVT.

The chain has TRBV6-1 and TRBJ1-1, with no clear D. Trimming cost V 3 bases and J 1 base, with 6 bases left between them. The CDR3 length is 13 residues. The germline V gene has CDR1 MNHNS and CDR2 SASEGT. Written as DNA, the CDR3 is TGTGCCAGCAGTGACCTCCCGAACACTGAAGCTTTCTTT. This translates into CASSDLPNTEAFF.

The V and J genes are TRBV7-9 and TRBJ2-5; 13 nucleotides agree with TRBD2. Germline V CDR1 and CDR2: SEHNR, FQNEAQ (reference sequence). J was trimmed by 4 bases and V by 5 bases; bases with no gene match: 7. The CDR3 totals 16 residues. CDR3 protein: CASSKILAGGLETQYF. CDR3 nucleotide sequence: TGTGCCAGCAGCAAGATACTAGCGGGGGGGCTAGAGACCCAGTACTTC.

This chain links TRBV15 with TRBJ1-2; no firm D call. The germline V gene encodes CDR1 LNHNV and CDR2 YYDKDF (reference sequence). The CDR3 is 17 amino acids. V lost 0 bases and J lost 2, with 16 bases in between. CDR3 DNA: TGTGCCACCAGCAGAGATGTCGGCAGCGGTAAAAACTATGGCTACACCTTC. Its protein is CATSRDVGSGKNYGYTF.

This clone was picked up a small number of times. Written as DNA, the CDR3 is TGCGCCAGCGCCGAAAAGGGACAGACCTACGAGCAGTACTTC. Translation: CASAEKGQTYEQYF. The chain employs TRBV5-1 and TRBJ2-7; 7 bases are a match to TRBD1. CDR3 length equals 14 residues. Per germline, CDR1 SGHRS and CDR2 YFSETQ. The ends lost 7 bases at V and 2 bases at J; junction bases unmatched: 9.

The genes are TRBV5-1 and TRBJ2-4; tentatively, D is TRBD1 (6 bases). Trimming cost V 2 bases and J 1 base, with 13 bases left between them. The CDR3 has 16 amino acids. Per germline, CDR1 SGHRS and CDR2 YFSETQ. The CDR3 is CASSFLSGVAKNIQYF. The CDR3 DNA follows: TGCGCCAGCAGCTTCCTATCAGGGGTGGCCAAAAACATTCAGTACTTC.

The chain links TRBV9 to TRBJ1-3, with TRBD1 identical over 8 bases. Germline CDR1 reads SGDLS; CDR2 reads YYNGEE. J was trimmed by 3 bases and V by 3 bases; bases with no gene match: 5. This CDR3 contains 15 residues. The CDR3: CASSASQGGGNTIYF. The CDR3 DNA reads as TGTGCCAGCAGCGCTTCACAGGGGGGTGGAAACACCATATATTTT.

This clone was detected only once. The V call is TRBV7-8, the J call TRBJ2-5; D possibly corresponds to TRBD1 (6 bases). This CDR3 spans 14 amino acids. Germline V gene data show CDR1 as SGHVS and CDR2 as FQNEAQ. The germline V and J ends were trimmed by 4 bases and 0 bases, with 9 bases remaining between them. CDR3 loop: CASSSGTYQETQYF. The CDR3 coding sequence is TGTGCCAGCAGCTCCGGGACATACCAAGAGACCCAGTACTTC. The full variable domain, its missing parts supplied by reference TRBV7-8 and TRBJ2-5, is GAGVSQSPRYKVAKRGQDVALRCDPISGHVSLFWYQQALGQGPEFLTYFQNEAQLDKSGLPSDRFFAERPEGSVSTLKIQRTQQEDSAVYLCASSSGTYQETQYFGPGTRLLVL.